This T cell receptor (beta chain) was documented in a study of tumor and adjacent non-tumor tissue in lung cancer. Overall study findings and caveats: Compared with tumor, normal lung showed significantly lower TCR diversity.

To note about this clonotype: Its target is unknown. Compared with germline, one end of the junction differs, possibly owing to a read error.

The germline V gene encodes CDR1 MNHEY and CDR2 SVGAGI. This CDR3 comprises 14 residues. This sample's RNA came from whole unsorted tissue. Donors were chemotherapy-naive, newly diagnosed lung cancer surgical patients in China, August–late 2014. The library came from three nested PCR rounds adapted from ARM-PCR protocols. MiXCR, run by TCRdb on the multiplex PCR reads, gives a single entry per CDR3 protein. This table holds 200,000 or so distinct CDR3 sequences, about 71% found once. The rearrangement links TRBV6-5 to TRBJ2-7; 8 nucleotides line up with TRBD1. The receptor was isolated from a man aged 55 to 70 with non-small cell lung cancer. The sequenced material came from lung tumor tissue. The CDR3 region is CVSSIRTGMDEQYF. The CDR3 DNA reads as TGTGTCAGCAGCATCAGGACAGGGATGGACGAGCAGTACTTC.